This T cell receptor (beta chain) was recovered during a study of shared clonotypes between healthy human individuals. Notes on the study in general: In the sorted subsets, rarefaction showed sequencing was incomplete despite large depth. Naive subsets typically showed greater estimated richness than memory subsets.

Trimming took off 3 bases at V and 7 bases at J, with 13 bases between the two ends. CDR1 is MNHEY, CDR2 SMNVEV, per germline (reference sequence). This CDR3 comprises 14 residues. CD8 cells classed as naive were CD45RO-negative and positively selected for CCR7, excluding terminally differentiated effector memory CD45RA+ cells. As to this clone: Its antigen remains unknown.

Per the authors' pipeline: From ImmunoSEQ came sequences covering only the junction and carrying no quality scores, so filtering differed. Libraries were prepared by immunoSEQ multiplex PCR; TCRdb keeps only in-frame clonotypes and omits some of them. Clone size and V and J calls were adopted from that table, with D and trimming inferred from the DNA. Of over 2,000,000 clones in the sample, just under 95% were seen once. What was sequenced was naive CD8+ T cells from PBMCs. The genes are TRBV27 and TRBJ1-5; D perhaps matches TRBD1 (5 bases). The TCR comes from a man aged 18 to 30 in good health. Some clones in this sample may be carry-over from other donors' samples. The CDR3 protein is CASSLRGVGQPQHF. CDR3 bases: TGTGCCAGCAGTTTGCGAGGGGTAGGGCAGCCCCAGCATTTT.